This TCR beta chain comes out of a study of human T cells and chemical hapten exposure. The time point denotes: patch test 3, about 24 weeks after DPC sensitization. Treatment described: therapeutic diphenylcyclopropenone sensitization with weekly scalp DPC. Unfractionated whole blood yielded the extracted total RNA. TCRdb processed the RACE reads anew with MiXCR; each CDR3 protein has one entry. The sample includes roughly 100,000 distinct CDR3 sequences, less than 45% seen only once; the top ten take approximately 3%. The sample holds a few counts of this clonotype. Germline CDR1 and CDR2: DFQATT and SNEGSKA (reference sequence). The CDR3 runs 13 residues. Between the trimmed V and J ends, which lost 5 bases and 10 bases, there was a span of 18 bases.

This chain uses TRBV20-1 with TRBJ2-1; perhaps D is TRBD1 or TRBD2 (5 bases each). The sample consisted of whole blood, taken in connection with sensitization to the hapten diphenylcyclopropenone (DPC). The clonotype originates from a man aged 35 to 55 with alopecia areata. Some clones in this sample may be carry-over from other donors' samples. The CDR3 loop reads CSAPKIVGEEQFF. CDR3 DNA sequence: TGCAGTGCTCCCAAGATAGTGGGGGAAGAGCAGTTCTTC.